This T cell receptor (beta chain) was recovered during a study of blood T cells in healthy people across ages. It was with a sample-barcoded 5' primer and a J-beta primer mix that a second PCR of roughly 7 to 12 cycles was run. MiXCR, run by TCRdb on the 5' RACE reads, gives a single entry per CDR3 protein. Here the sample spans some 900,000 distinct CDR3 sequences, 29% being singletons. This CDR3 has 14 amino acids. Trimming stripped 2 bases from V and 2 bases from J, with 9 bases between. Germline-derived CDR1 and CDR2 are KGHSH and LQKENI. This chain connects TRBV18 to TRBJ1-2; D might be TRBD1 (5 bases). This TCR derives from an elderly woman in good health. Input material: blood. CDR3 sequence: CASSPNRFNYGYTF. CDR3 DNA: TGTGCCAGCTCACCAAACAGGTTCAACTATGGCTACACCTTC.